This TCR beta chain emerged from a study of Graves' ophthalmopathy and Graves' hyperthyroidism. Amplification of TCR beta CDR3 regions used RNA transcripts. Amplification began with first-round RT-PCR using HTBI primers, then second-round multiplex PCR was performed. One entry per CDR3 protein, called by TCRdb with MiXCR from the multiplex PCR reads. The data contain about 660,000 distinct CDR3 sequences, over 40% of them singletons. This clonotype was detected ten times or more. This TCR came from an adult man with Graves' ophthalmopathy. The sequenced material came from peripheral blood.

CDR3 bases: TGCAGCGTTGATTCTACGGGCAGTTTAATGAACACTGAAGCTTTCTTT. Amino acid sequence: CSVDSTGSLMNTEAFF. The rearrangement joins TRBV29-1 to TRBJ1-1; D ambiguous. The CDR3 runs to 16 residues. The germline V and J ends were trimmed by 3 bases and 0 bases, with 17 bases remaining between them. Germline V CDR1 and CDR2: SQVTM, ANQGSEA.